The 21 T cell receptor beta chains given below trace back to one sample, sequenced in a study of blood T cell repertoires in COVID-19. Assay: immunoSEQ multiplex PCR; the TCRdb copy retains only in-frame clones and omits some. The table lists 200,000 to 300,000 clones, around 86% of them singletons. Material for sequencing was PBMCs or T cells enriched from blood (not recorded which). Every receptor here comes from a man aged 40-49 years who had recovered from COVID-19.

The J gene is TRBJ2-2, the V gene TRBV7-9, with 7 bases lining up with TRBD1. Germline CDR1 is SEHNR and CDR2 is FQNEAQ (reference sequence). Trimming removed 5 bases from V and 3 bases from J; junction bases left unmatched: 3. The CDR3 runs to 14 residues. The CDR3 DNA follows: TGTGCCAGCAGCGTCGGGACAGACACCGGGGAGCTGTTTTTT. Its protein product is CASSVGTDTGELFF.

The J gene is TRBJ2-1, the V gene TRBV7-3; D might be TRBD2 (6 bases). The germline CDR1 and CDR2 sequences are SGHTA and FQGTGA. The ends were cut back, 3 bases at V and 8 bases at J, with 17 bases in the middle. The CDR3 runs to 15 residues. The CDR3 is CASSFEGREDDEQFF. Here the CDR3 DNA reads TGTGCCAGCAGCTTTGAGGGCAGGGAGGACGATGAGCAGTTCTTC. Full variable domain (rest looked up from reference TRBV7-3 and TRBJ2-1): GAGVSQTPSNKVTEKGKYVELRCDPISGHTALYWYRQSLGQGPEFLIYFQGTGAADDSGLPNDRFFAVRPEGSVSTLKIQRTERGDSAVYLCASSFEGREDDEQFFGPGTRLTVL.

J is TRBJ2-2 and V is TRBV4-2; TRBD1 agrees at 9 bases. Germline CDR1 reads LGHNA; CDR2 reads YNFKEQ. V trimming: 7 bases; J trimming: 6 bases; junction bases outside the gene matches: 9. This CDR3 has 15 residues. The CDR3 bases are TGTGCCAGCAACCCGGGACAGGGCCTCGCCGGGGAGCTGTTTTTT. Its protein product is CASNPGQGLAGELFF.

The V and J genes are TRBV28 and TRBJ2-2, with D unclear. The CDR3 consists of 11 residues. The V end lost 8 bases, the J end lost 5 bases, and 6 bases lay between the germline ends. CDR1 and CDR2 (germline): MDHEN, SYDVKM. The CDR3 nucleotides read TGTGCCAGCTGCGTTACCGGGGAGCTGTTTTTT. Translating it yields CASCVTGELFF.

The V gene is TRBV7-9, the J gene TRBJ2-6, with D possibly being TRBD1 (5 bases). This CDR3 comprises 19 residues. Germline values: CDR1 SEHNR, CDR2 FQNEAQ (reference sequence). V shed 5 bases and J shed 0 bases, with 20 bases lying between them. The CDR3 bases are TGTGCCAGCAGCCCCCTGGCAGGGATCATTGGCTCTGGGGCCAACGTCCTGACTTTC. It codes for CASSPLAGIIGSGANVLTF.

In this sample, this clone turned up a few times. V usage is TRBV7-2 and J usage is TRBJ2-7; tentatively, D is TRBD1 (5 bases). CDR1 is SGHTA and CDR2 is FQGNSA in the germline V gene. CDR3 size: 14 residues. Trimming took off 7 bases at V and 2 bases at J, with 15 bases between the two ends. The chain's CDR3 is CASNFVDNPYEQYF. The CDR3 region has the DNA TGTGCCAGCAATTTCGTGGACAACCCCTACGAGCAGTACTTC.

The chain uses TRBV30 and TRBJ1-6; 11 positions match TRBD1. Trimming cost V 2 bases and J 9 bases; bases outside gene matches: 12. CDR1 and CDR2 (germline): GTSNPN, SVGIG (reference sequence). The CDR3 has 17 amino acids. CDR3 protein: CAWSPSFRTGGFSPLHF. The CDR3 nucleotides read TGTGCCTGGAGTCCTTCCTTTAGGACAGGGGGCTTTTCACCCCTCCACTTT.

This clone has only a few counts. The rearrangement links TRBV2 to TRBJ1-2; D might be TRBD1 (6 bases). The V gene's germline CDR1 is SNHLY and CDR2 FYNNEI. The length of the CDR3 is 11 residues. Trimming pared 8 bases from V and 8 bases from J, leaving 12 bases between. The DNA for the CDR3 is TGTGCCAGCGGCACAGGGTCGGGCTACACCTTC. Protein sequence: CASGTGSGYTF.

This clone was detected once. The chain employs TRBV5-1 and TRBJ1-1; possibly TRBD1 for D (6 bases). The V and J ends lost 2 bases and 0 bases respectively, with 11 bases between them. Germline CDR1 and CDR2: SGHRS and YFSETQ. The CDR3 runs to 15 residues. The CDR3: CASSFSGHLNTEAFF. The CDR3 bases are TGCGCCAGCAGCTTCTCGGGACACCTGAACACTGAAGCTTTCTTT.

The chain employs TRBV28 and TRBJ1-1, with a possible D match to TRBD1 (6 bases). There are 12 residues in the CDR3. V was cut by 7 bases and J by 1 base, with 7 bases left in between. Germline V gives CDR1 MDHEN, CDR2 SYDVKM. The chain's CDR3 is CASKTGNTEAFF. The CDR3 nucleotides read TGTGCCAGCAAGACAGGGAACACTGAAGCTTTCTTT.

The rearrangement uses TRBV5-4 and TRBJ2-1, with 9 bases identical to TRBD1. V trimming: 3 bases; J trimming: 6 bases; junction bases outside the gene matches: 7. CDR3 length equals 15 residues. Germline loops: CDR1 SGHNT, CDR2 YYREEE (reference sequence). CDR3 nucleotide sequence: TGTGCCAGCAGCTCGGGACAGGGAATTGGCAATGAGCAGTTCTTC. It translates to CASSSGQGIGNEQFF.

The V and J genes are TRBV20-1 and TRBJ2-7, with 7 bases lining up with TRBD2. This CDR3 region has 12 residues. V dropped 3 bases and J dropped 4; count of bases not matched to a gene: 3. The germline gives CDR1 DFQATT, CDR2 SNEGSKA (reference sequence). The CDR3 region is CSASAGVYEQYF. The DNA of the CDR3 is TGCAGTGCTAGTGCGGGGGTTTACGAGCAGTACTTC.

The genes are TRBV29-1 and TRBJ2-1; 14 nucleotides line up with TRBD2. The junction had 17 bases not matched to a gene; V was cut back by 4 bases and J by 6 bases. CDR1 and CDR2 (germline): SQVTM, ANQGSEA. This CDR3 has 19 amino acids. The CDR3: CSVGGIGLAGGVQGNEQFF. For the CDR3, the DNA is TGCAGCGTTGGTGGTATAGGACTAGCGGGAGGAGTTCAAGGCAATGAGCAGTTCTTC.

This chain joins TRBV11-3 and TRBJ2-7; tentative D call: TRBD2 (6 bases). The ends were cut back, 5 bases at V and 6 bases at J, with 23 bases in the middle. The CDR3 contains 16 residues. Germline V lookup: CDR1 SGHNT, CDR2 YENEEA. The CDR3 DNA is TGTGCCAGCAGCCTAGGGGAGGCGACCGATGTCGGCGAGCAGTACTTC. This codes for CASSLGEATDVGEQYF.

The V call is TRBV28, the J call TRBJ2-7, with D perhaps matching TRBD1 (5 bases). Per the germline V gene, CDR1 is MDHEN and CDR2 is SYDVKM. The CDR3 has 14 residues. Trimming removed 5 bases at V and 0 bases at J, with 11 bases between. The CDR3 loop reads CASSLDITSYEQYF. DNA for the CDR3: TGTGCCAGCAGTCTGGACATCACCTCCTACGAGCAGTACTTC. The full variable domain, completed using reference TRBV28 and TRBJ2-7, is DVKVTQSSRYLVKRTGEKVFLECVQDMDHENMFWYRQDPGLGLRLIYFSYDVKMKEKGDIPEGYSVSREKKERFSLILESASTNQTSMYLCASSLDITSYEQYFGPGTRLTVT.

The chain joins TRBV2 to TRBJ2-1; TRBD2 matches 10 bases. The CDR3 contains 15 residues. Germline CDR1 and CDR2: SNHLY and FYNNEI. V was pared by 2 bases and J by 5 bases, with 3 bases of the junction left unmatched. The CDR3 region has the DNA TGTGCCAGCAGTGAAAACGGACTAGCGGACAATGAGCAGTTCTTC. Translation: CASSENGLADNEQFF.

The chain links TRBV30 to TRBJ1-1, with TRBD1 identical over 10 bases. This CDR3 has 16 amino acids. The ends lost 3 bases at V and 9 bases at J; junction bases unmatched: 16. Germline V gives CDR1 GTSNPN, CDR2 SVGIG (reference sequence). The CDR3 DNA sequence: TGTGCCTGGAGCCAAAACCGGGACAGGGGATTGTGGAAAGCTTTCTTT. This encodes CAWSQNRDRGLWKAFF.

The J gene is TRBJ1-1, the V gene TRBV6-5, with no clear D. The CDR3 loop spans 13 amino acids. V shed 6 bases and J shed 6 bases, with 14 bases lying between them. Germline V gene data show CDR1 as MNHEY and CDR2 as SVGAGI. The CDR3 coding sequence is TGTGCCAGCAGACTCCGCGTTGGTTCTGAAGCTTTCTTT. This translates into CASRLRVGSEAFF.

The table lists this clone with a few counts. The chain recombines TRBV7-2 with TRBJ2-1, with D maybe TRBD2 (6 bases). V was clipped by 5 bases and J by 8 bases, with 10 bases between them. CDR3 length: 12 amino acids. Germline V gene data show CDR1 as SGHTA and CDR2 as FQGNSA. The CDR3 reads CASSHRRDEQFF. The CDR3 DNA sequence: TGTGCCAGCAGCCATAGGAGGGATGAGCAGTTCTTC.

The gene calls are TRBV11-2 and TRBJ2-7; 7 bases align to TRBD1. Per the germline V gene, CDR1 is SGHAT and CDR2 is FQNNGV. This CDR3 region has 14 residues. V shed 0 bases, J shed 3 bases, and the junction held 2 bases outside the gene matches. This CDR3 reads CASSLDGTVYEQYF. CDR3 nucleotide sequence: TGTGCCAGCAGCTTAGACGGGACAGTCTACGAGCAGTACTTC.

The CDR3 reads CASSYGQTYEQYF. The CDR3 bases are TGTGCCAGCAGCTACGGACAGACCTACGAGCAGTACTTC. The gene calls are TRBV7-8 and TRBJ2-7, with D perhaps matching TRBD1 (6 bases). The CDR3 has 13 amino acids. Germline V gene sequence: CDR1 SGHVS, CDR2 FQNEAQ. With 4 bases removed from V and 2 bases from J, the gap between germline ends came to 9 bases.